This T cell receptor (beta chain) comes out of a study of T cells after posttransplantation cyclophosphamide. The assay was immunoSEQ multiplex PCR, and TCRdb's table has in-frame clones only and misses some. The sample shows more than 50,000 clones, 86% of them seen only once. Whole-study findings and limits: TRB overlap between skin or GI tissue T cells and blood was limited. Donor-recipient repertoire similarity was low at 1-2 months, rising over year one.

The CDR3 covers 17 residues. Looked up from germline, CDR1 is SGHNT and CDR2 is YENEEA. V lost 5 bases to trimming and J lost 4 bases; unmatched junction nucleotides: 9. Worth noting for this clone: The antigen remains unidentified.

The rearrangement links TRBV11-3 to TRBJ2-2; 11 bases line up with TRBD1. Sequencing was carried out using PBMCs. The receptor was isolated from a man aged 25 to 45 with a blood cancer, CMV-positive, and with a related stem cell donor. CDR3 bases: TGTGCCAGCAGCGATTACCTGGGACAGGGGGGCACCGGGGAGCTGTTTTTT. Its translation is CASSDYLGQGGTGELFF.